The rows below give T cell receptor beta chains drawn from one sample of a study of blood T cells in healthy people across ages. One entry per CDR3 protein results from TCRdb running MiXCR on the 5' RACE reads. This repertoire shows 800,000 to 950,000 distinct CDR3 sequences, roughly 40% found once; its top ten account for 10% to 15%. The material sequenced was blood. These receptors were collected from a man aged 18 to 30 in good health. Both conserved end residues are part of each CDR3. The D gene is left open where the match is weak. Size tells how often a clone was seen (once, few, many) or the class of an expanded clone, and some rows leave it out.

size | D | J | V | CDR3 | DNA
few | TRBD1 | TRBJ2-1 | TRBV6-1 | CASRAEDRVDYNEQFF | TGTGCCAGCAGGGCAGAGGACAGGGTGGACTACAATGAGCAGTTCTTC
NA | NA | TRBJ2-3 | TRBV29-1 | CSVEVGANTDTQYF | TGCAGCGTTGAAGTGGGGGCCAACACGGATACGCAGTATTTT
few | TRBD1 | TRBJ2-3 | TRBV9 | CASSPRQGRGTDTQYF | TGTGCCAGCAGCCCCCGACAGGGAAGGGGTACAGATACGCAGTATTTT
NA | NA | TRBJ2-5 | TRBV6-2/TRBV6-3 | CASSQGTEGKQYF | TGTGCCAGCAGTCAAGGGACGGAGGGGAAACAGTACTTC
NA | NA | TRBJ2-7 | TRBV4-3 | CASSQNRAPTYEQYF | TGCGCCAGCAGCCAGAACAGGGCACCTACCTACGAGCAGTACTTC
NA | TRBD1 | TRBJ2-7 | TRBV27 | CASSLYGTDRYEQYF | TGTGCCAGCAGTTTATACGGGACAGACCGCTACGAGCAGTACTTC
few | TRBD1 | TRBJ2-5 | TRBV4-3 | CASSPLTGQETQYF | TGCGCCAGCAGCCCCTTGACAGGGCAAGAGACCCAGTACTTC
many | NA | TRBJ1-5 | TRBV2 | CASSLGPQPQHF | TGTGCCAGCAGTTTAGGTCCTCAGCCCCAGCATTTT
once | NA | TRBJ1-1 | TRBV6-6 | CASTTIGGAEAFF | TGTGCCAGCACCACAATTGGAGGTGCTGAAGCTTTCTTT
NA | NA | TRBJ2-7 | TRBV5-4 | CASSWDMDNEQYF | TGTGCCAGCAGCTGGGACATGGACAATGAGCAGTACTTC
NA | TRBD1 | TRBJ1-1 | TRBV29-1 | CSVEDTQGALLSEAFF | TGCAGCGTTGAAGATACGCAGGGGGCCCTTTTAAGTGAAGCTTTCTTT
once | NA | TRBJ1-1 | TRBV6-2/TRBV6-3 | CASSIRLRQENTEAFF | TGTGCCAGCAGCATTCGTCTCAGACAGGAGAACACTGAAGCTTTCTTT
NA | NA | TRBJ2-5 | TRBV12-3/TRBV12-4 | CASSPRKTQYF | TGTGCCAGCAGTCCCCGGAAGACCCAGTACTTC
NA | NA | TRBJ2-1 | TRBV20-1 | CSARFGVILNEQFF | TGCAGTGCTAGGTTCGGGGTTATTCTAAATGAGCAGTTCTTC
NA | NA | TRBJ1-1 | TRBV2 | CASRESAGMNTEAFF | TGTGCCAGCAGAGAAAGCGCCGGAATGAACACTGAAGCTTTCTTT
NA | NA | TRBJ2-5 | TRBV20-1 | CSARGFTQPEIQETQYF | TGCAGTGCTAGAGGCTTTACACAGCCGGAAATCCAAGAGACCCAGTACTTC
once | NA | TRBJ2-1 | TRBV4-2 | CASSYGSHNEQFF | TGTGCCAGCAGTTACGGAAGCCACAATGAGCAGTTCTTC
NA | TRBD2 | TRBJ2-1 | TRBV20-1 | CRSGTSRHNEQFF | TGCAGGTCCGGGACTAGCCGACACAATGAGCAGTTCTTC
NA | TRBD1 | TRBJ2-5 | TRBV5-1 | CASTGGTGNQETQYF | TGCGCCAGCACCGGGGGGACAGGGAACCAAGAGACCCAGTACTTC
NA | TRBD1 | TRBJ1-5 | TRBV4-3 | CASSHYQGDQPQHF | TGCGCCAGCAGCCACTACCAGGGGGATCAGCCCCAGCATTTT
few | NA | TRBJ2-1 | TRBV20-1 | CSARELGYGEQFF | TGCAGTGCTAGAGAGCTGGGCTATGGTGAGCAGTTCTTC
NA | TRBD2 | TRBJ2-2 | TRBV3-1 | CASSPTAGADGGELFF | TGTGCCAGCAGCCCCACAGCGGGGGCAGACGGCGGGGAGCTGTTTTTT
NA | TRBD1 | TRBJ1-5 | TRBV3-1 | CASSRGTVGNQPQHF | TGTGCCAGCAGCCGAGGGACAGTAGGCAATCAGCCCCAGCATTTT
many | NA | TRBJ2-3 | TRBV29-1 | CSVEVAESQYF | TGCAGCGTTGAGGTTGCAGAATCGCAGTATTTT
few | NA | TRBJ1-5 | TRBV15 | CATSRDKLGQPNQPQHF | TGTGCCACCAGCAGAGATAAGTTAGGGCAGCCCAATCAGCCCCAGCATTTT
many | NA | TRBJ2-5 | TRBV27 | CASSLVGEGTQYF | TGTGCCAGCAGTTTAGTGGGGGAAGGGACCCAGTACTTC
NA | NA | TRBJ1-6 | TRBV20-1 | CSASGRKGSSYNSPPHF | TGCAGTGCTAGCGGAAGGAAGGGGAGCTCCTATAATTCACCCCCCCACTTT
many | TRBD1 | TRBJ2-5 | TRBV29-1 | CSVDLAGGQETQYF | TGCAGCGTTGATTTGGCAGGGGGCCAAGAGACCCAGTACTTC
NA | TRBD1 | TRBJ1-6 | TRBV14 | CASSRGRDRANSPLHF | TGTGCCAGCAGCCGAGGACGGGACAGGGCAAATTCACCCCTCCACTTT
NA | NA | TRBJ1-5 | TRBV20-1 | CSARRTGSSNQPQHF | TGCAGTGCAAGGAGAACCGGGTCTAGCAATCAGCCCCAGCATTTT
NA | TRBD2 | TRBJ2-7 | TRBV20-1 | CSARGASGGRFNNEQYF | TGCAGTGCTAGAGGCGCCAGCGGGGGCCGCTTCAACAATGAGCAGTACTTC
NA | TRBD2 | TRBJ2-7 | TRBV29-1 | CSVRSGPFYEQYF | TGCAGCGTACGTAGCGGGCCCTTCTACGAGCAGTACTTC
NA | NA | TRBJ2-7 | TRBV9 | CASSRPTGTDAYEQYF | TGTGCCAGCAGCCGCCCGACCGGGACGGACGCCTACGAGCAGTACTTC
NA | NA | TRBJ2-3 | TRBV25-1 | CASSDTTVFLTDTQYF | TGTGCCAGCAGTGACACGACGGTTTTCCTCACAGATACGCAGTATTTT